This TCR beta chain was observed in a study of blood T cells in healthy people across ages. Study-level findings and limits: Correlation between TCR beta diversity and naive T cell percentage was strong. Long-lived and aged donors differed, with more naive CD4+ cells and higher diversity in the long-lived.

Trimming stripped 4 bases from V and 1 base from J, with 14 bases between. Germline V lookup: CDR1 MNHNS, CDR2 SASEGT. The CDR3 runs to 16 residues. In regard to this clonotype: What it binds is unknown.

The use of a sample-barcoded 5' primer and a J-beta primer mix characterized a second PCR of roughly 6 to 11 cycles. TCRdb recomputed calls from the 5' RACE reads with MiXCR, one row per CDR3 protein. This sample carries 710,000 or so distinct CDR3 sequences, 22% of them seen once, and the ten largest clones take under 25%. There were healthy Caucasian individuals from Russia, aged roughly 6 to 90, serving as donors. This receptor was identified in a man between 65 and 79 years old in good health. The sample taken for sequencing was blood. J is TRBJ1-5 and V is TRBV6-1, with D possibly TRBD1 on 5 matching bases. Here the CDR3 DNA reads TGTGCCAGCAGTGCACAGGTCCCTGGGAGCAATCAGCCCCAGCATTTT. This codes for CASSAQVPGSNQPQHF.